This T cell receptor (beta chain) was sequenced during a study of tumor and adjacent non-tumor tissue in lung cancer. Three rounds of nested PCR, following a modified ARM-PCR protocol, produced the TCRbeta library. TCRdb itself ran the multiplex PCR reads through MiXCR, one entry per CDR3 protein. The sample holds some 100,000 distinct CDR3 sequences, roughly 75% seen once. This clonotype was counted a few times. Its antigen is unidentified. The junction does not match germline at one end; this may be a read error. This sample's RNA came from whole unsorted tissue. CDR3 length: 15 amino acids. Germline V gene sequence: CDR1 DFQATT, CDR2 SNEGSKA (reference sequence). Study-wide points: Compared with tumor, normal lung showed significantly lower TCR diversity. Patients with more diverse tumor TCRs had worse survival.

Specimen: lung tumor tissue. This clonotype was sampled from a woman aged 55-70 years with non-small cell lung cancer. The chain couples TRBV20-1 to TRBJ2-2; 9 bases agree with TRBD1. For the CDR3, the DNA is TGCAGTGCTAGAGATCCGGGACAGGGACCCGGGGAGCTGTTTTTC. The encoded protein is CSARDPGQGPGELFF.